Shown below are 3 T cell receptor beta chains from a single sample sequenced in a study of cytomegalovirus exposure and HLA in healthy donors. 13 Jbeta primers and 60 Vbeta primers were used for the PCR. Only in-frame clones appear in the TCRdb table, and some are missing; sequencing was by immunoSEQ multiplex PCR. Of 150,000 to 180,000 clones in the sample, 65% to 85% were seen once. Sequencing was performed on PBMCs. These receptors all stem from a woman aged 40 to 55 in good health and CMV-seropositive.

This clone was counted only a few times. This chain connects TRBV4-2 to TRBJ2-7; a possible D gene is TRBD1 (6 bases). The germline V gene has CDR1 LGHNA and CDR2 YNFKEQ. With 3 bases removed from V and 6 bases from J, the gap between germline ends came to 9 bases. The CDR3 contains 12 residues. Written as DNA, the CDR3 is TGTGCCAGCAGCCAGGACAGTCTCGAGCAGTACTTC. As protein: CASSQDSLEQYF.

This clone has just one count. The rearrangement joins TRBV19 to TRBJ2-5, with D maybe TRBD2 (6 bases). CDR3 length equals 13 residues. Germline V gene data show CDR1 as LNHDA and CDR2 as SQIVND (reference sequence). The germline V and J ends were trimmed by 10 bases and 5 bases, with 17 bases remaining between them. CDR3: CATTQGGGETQYF. In nucleotides, the CDR3 is TGTGCCACGACGCAGGGAGGAGGGGAGACCCAGTACTTC.

This rearrangement joins TRBV27 to TRBJ2-3; TRBD2 agrees at 10 bases. CDR1 and CDR2 (germline): MNHEY, SMNVEV (reference sequence). CDR3 length: 14 residues. V gave up 5 bases and J gave up 6 bases; unmatched junction bases: 5. CDR3 sequence (DNA): TGTGCCAGCAGTCCCCTGGGACTAGCGGATACGCAGTATTTT. Its translation: CASSPLGLADTQYF.